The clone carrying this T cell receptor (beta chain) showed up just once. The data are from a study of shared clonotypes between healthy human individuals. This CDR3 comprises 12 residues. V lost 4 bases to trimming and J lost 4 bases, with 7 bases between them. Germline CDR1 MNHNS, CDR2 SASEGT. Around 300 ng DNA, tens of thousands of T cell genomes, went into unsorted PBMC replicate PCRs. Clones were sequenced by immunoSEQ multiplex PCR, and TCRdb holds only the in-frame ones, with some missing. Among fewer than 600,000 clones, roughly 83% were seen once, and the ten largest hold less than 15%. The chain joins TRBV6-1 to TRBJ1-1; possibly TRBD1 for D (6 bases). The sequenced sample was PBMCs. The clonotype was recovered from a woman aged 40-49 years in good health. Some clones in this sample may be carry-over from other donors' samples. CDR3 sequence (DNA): TGTGCCAGCAGTGTACAGGGCACTGAAGCTTTCTTT. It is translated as CASSVQGTEAFF.